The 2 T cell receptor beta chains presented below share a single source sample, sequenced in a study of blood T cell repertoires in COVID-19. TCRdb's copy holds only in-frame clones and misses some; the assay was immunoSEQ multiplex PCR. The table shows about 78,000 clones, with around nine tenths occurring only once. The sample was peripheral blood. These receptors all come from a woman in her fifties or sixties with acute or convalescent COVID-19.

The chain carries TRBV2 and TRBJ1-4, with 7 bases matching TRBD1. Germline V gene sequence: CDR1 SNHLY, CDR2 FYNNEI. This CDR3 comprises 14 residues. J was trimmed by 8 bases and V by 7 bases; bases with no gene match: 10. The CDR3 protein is CASTPGTVREKLFF. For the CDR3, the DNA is TGTGCCAGCACCCCCGGGACAGTGAGGGAAAAACTGTTTTTT.

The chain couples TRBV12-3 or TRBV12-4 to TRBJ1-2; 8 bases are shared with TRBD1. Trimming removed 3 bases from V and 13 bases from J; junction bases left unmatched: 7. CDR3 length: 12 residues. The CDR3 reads CASSLRQGAVTF. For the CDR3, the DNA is TGTGCCAGCAGTTTGCGTCAGGGGGCGGTCACCTTC.